Listed here is a single TCR beta chain. The antigen is undetermined. TCR beta cDNA libraries included unique molecular identifiers. TCRdb recomputed calls from the PCR reads with MiXCR, one row per CDR3 protein. Of some 690,000 distinct CDR3 sequences in the sample, 59% were seen once. The data were obtained in a study of post-analysis software for immune sequencing data. Study-wide findings and caveats: TRBV5-6, TRBV5-1 and TRBV20-1 belonged to a set of about five TRBV segments that were more frequent in patients than controls.

The V gene's germline CDR1 is SQVTM and CDR2 ANQGSEA. This CDR3 is built from 14 residues. The TCR was taken from a girl aged 2 to 9 with multiple sclerosis. Source material: blood. The rearrangement uses TRBV29-1 and TRBJ2-4; 7 nucleotides agree with TRBD1. The DNA matches TRBJ2-7 better at its end, which makes the J call doubtful. The CDR3 DNA sequence: TGCAGCGCAGCCACGACAGGGAATCCCTACGAGCAGTACTTC. The encoded protein is CSAATTGNPYEQYF.